These 6 T cell receptor beta chains were all obtained from the same sample, sequenced in a study of regulatory T cells in long-lasting Graves disease (dated by TCRdb to the early 2020s). The sample's time point label, decoded: persistent/refractory GD, antithyroid drugs over 5 years with positive TRAb. For both TCR sequencing and RNA sequencing, RNA was extracted from PBMCs using TRIzol. Libraries were made using multiplex PCR. This sample was sequenced with an Illumina HiSeq 4000. iRepertoire HTBI primers and Arm-PCR amplification of CDR3 regions were used to construct TCR beta libraries. The public reads were quality trimmed at Q25 with fastp and then assembled into clones with MiXCR by TCRdb, keeping productive beta chains. Rows with a matching CDR3 protein are joined into one entry that keeps the most common DNA and genes. For this sample there are roughly 360,000 distinct CDR3 sequences; about 23% appear just once. 25% to 35% of the sample lies in the top ten.

The sequencing used peripheral blood mononuclear cells (PBMCs), collected when the disease was refractory, from a patient treated with antithyroid drugs. The receptors stem from a middle-aged woman with Graves disease. Donor details come from another sample of the same person, matched by shared clones.

This clonotype was picked up many times. J is TRBJ1-3 and V is TRBV28; a weak D match, TRBD1 (6 bases). Deletions cut 4 bases from V and 0 bases from J, with 16 bases between. The CDR3 extends over 17 amino acids. Looked up from germline, CDR1 is MDHEN and CDR2 is SYDVKM. The CDR3 coding sequence is TGTGCCAGCAGTTCCCCGGGGGCCTCATACTCTGGAAACACCATATATTTT. It encodes CASSSPGASYSGNTIYF.

A note on this clonotype: A read error is possible here, since a much larger clone lies one base away. V and J are TRBV28 and TRBJ2-7; a possible D gene is TRBD1 (5 bases). Germline V lookup: CDR1 MDHEN, CDR2 SYDVKM. This CDR3 has 18 amino acids. The chain's CDR3 is CASSLILNRLKLTYEQCF. CDR3 sequence (DNA): TGTGCCAGCAGTTTAATATTGAACAGGCTAAAACTTACCTACGAGCAGTGCTTC.

The chain joins TRBV28 to TRBJ2-6, with TRBD1 matching over 8 bases. V was clipped by 8 bases and J by 0 bases; unmatched bases: 15. Looked up from germline, CDR1 is MDHEN and CDR2 is SYDVKM. This CDR3 has 19 residues. The DNA for the CDR3 is TGTGCCAGCTCGAGCACTCGACAGGGGCCTTTCTCTGGGGCCAACGTCCTGACTTTC. This sequence encodes CASSSTRQGPFSGANVLTF.

The count of this clonotype is one. A read error is possible here, since a much larger clone lies one base away. The chain carries TRBV7-9 and TRBJ2-7; no firm D call. Trimming pared 4 bases from V and 4 bases from J, leaving 17 bases between. CDR3 length: 15 residues. In germline, CDR1 is SEHNR, CDR2 FQNEAQ (reference sequence). This CDR3 is CASSSPGRVPYEQYF. The CDR3 region has the DNA TGTGCCAGCAGCTCACCTGGACGAGTTCCATACGAGCAGTACTTC. The full variable domain, its missing parts supplied by reference TRBV7-9 and TRBJ2-7, is DTGVSQNPRHKITKRGQNVTFRCDPISEHNRLYWYRQTLGQGPEFLTYFQNEAQLEKSRLLSDRFSAERPKGSFSTLEIQRTEQGDSAMYLCASSSPGRVPYEQYFGPGTRLTVT.

Remarks on this clonotype: One end of the junction does not line up with germline, which may come from a read error. The chain employs TRBV11-3 and TRBJ2-5; maybe TRBD1 (5 bases). Germline V gene data show CDR1 as SGHNT and CDR2 as YENEEA. The CDR3 runs to 13 residues. CDR3 nucleotides: TGTGCCAGCAGCTCAGGGAACCAAGTGACCCAGTACTTC. This encodes CASSSGNQVTQYF.

The genes are TRBV5-1 and TRBJ2-7, with D maybe TRBD1 (6 bases). Trimming removed 6 bases at V and 1 base at J, with 17 bases between. The CDR3 is made up of 15 amino acids. The germline CDR1 and CDR2 sequences are SGHRS and YFSETQ. CDR3 sequence: CASKVGQFSSYEQYF. The CDR3 nucleotides read TGCGCCAGCAAGGTAGGACAGTTCTCTTCCTACGAGCAGTACTTC.